The entry below describes one TCR beta chain. This entry is derived from a study of shared clonotypes between healthy human individuals. Germline V lookup: CDR1 SQVTM, CDR2 ANQGSEA. Trimming took off 2 bases at V and 6 bases at J, with 14 bases between the two ends. CDR3 length: 13 amino acids. Assay: immunoSEQ multiplex PCR; the TCRdb copy retains only in-frame clones and omits some. The sample yields some 2 million clones, roughly 95% seen once. The chain carries TRBV29-1 and TRBJ2-7; D may be TRBD1 (5 bases). The TCR comes from a man between 18 and 29 years old in good health. The sequenced sample was naive CD4+ T cells sorted from blood. Subset given: CD45RA+ positively selected. This CDR3 reads CSVERGLTGEQYF. The CDR3 DNA reads TGCAGCGTTGAAAGGGGATTGACCGGCGAGCAGTACTTC.